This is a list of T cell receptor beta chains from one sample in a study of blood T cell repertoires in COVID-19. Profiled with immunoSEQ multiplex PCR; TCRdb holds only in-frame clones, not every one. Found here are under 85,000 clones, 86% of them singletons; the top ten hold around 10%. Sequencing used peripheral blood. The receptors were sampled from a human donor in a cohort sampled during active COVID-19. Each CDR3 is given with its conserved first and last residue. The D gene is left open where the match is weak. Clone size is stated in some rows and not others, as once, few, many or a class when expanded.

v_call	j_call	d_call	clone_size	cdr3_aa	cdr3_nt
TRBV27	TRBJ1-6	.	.	CASLPKGLRNSPLHF	TGTGCCAGCCTACCTAAGGGGTTGAGGAATTCACCCCTCCACTTT
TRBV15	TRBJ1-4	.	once	CATSRGDGSSNEKLFF	TGTGCCACCAGCAGGGGGGACGGGAGTTCTAATGAAAAACTGTTTTTT
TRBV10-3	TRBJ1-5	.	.	CAISVGGAVNQPQHF	TGTGCCATCAGTGTGGGGGGGGCAGTCAATCAGCCCCAGCATTTT
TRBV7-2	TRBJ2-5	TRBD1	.	CASSAAGRGLETQYF	TGTGCCAGCAGCGCAGCGGGCAGGGGGCTGGAGACCCAGTACTTC
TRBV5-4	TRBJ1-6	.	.	CASSTGGIGSPLHF	TGTGCCAGCAGCACCGGGGGTATAGGTTCACCCCTCCACTTT
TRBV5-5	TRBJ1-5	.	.	CASSLAVVPNQPQHF	TGTGCCAGCAGCTTGGCGGTGGTCCCCAATCAGCCCCAGCATTTT
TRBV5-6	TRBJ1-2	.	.	CASSLGGVGTF	TGTGCCAGCAGCTTGGGGGGAGTAGGCACCTTC
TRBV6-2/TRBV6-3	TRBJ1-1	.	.	CASSYGQGTEAFF	TGTGCCAGCAGTTACGGCCAGGGCACTGAAGCTTTCTTT
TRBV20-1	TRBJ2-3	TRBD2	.	CSASGLGSTDTQYF	TGCAGTGCTAGTGGACTAGGGAGCACAGATACGCAGTATTTT
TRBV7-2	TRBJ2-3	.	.	CASSFWAEDTQYF	TGTGCCAGCAGCTTCTGGGCCGAAGATACGCAGTATTTT
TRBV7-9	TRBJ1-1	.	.	CASSLVGGDTEAFF	TGTGCCAGCAGCTTAGTAGGGGGGGACACTGAAGCTTTCTTT
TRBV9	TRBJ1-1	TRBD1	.	CASSVVGTGNTEAFF	TGTGCCAGCAGCGTAGTTGGGACAGGGAACACTGAAGCTTTCTTT
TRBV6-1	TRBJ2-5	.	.	CASSEGWAGPQETQYF	TGTGCCAGCAGTGAAGGATGGGCAGGGCCCCAAGAGACCCAGTACTTC
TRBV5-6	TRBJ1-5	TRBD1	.	CASSSLGQVQNQPQHF	TGTGCCAGCAGCTCCTTAGGACAGGTACAGAATCAGCCCCAGCATTTT
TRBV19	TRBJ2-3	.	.	CASSTGDTQYF	TGTGCCAGTAGTACAGGAGATACGCAGTATTTT
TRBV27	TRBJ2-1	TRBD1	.	CASSRTGSYNEQFF	TGTGCCAGCAGTCGGACAGGGTCCTACAATGAGCAGTTCTTC
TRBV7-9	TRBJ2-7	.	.	CASSQKSAYEQYF	TGTGCCAGCAGCCAAAAGTCAGCCTACGAGCAGTACTTC
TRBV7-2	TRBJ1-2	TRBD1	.	CASSELQTGGIYGYTF	TGTGCCAGCAGTGAACTTCAGACAGGGGGGATCTATGGCTACACCTTC
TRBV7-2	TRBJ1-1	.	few	CASSFSPGLTEAFF	TGTGCCAGCAGCTTTTCCCCAGGGTTAACTGAAGCTTTCTTT
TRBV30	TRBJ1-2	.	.	CAWSILRQSGYTF	TGTGCCTGGAGTATCCTAAGACAGAGTGGCTACACCTTC
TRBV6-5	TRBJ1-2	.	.	CASSYSLDSYGYTF	TGTGCCAGCAGTTACTCGTTAGACAGCTATGGCTACACCTTC
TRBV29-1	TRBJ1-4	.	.	CSVEDARTSGEKLFF	TGCAGCGTTGAAGACGCGCGGACAAGCGGGGAAAAACTGTTTTTT
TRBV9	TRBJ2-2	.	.	CASSVGLNTGELFF	TGTGCCAGCAGCGTAGGACTAAACACCGGGGAGCTGTTTTTT
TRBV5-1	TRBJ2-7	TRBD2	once	CASSFFASGGPGPREQYF	TGCGCCAGCAGCTTTTTTGCTAGCGGGGGGCCAGGTCCTCGAGAGCAGTACTTC
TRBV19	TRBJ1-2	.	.	CASSTDSSANYGYTF	TGTGCCAGTAGTACGGACAGTTCAGCTAACTATGGCTACACCTTC
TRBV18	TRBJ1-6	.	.	CASSPQGDTNSPLHF	TGTGCCAGCTCACCACAAGGGGACACCAATTCACCCCTCCACTTT
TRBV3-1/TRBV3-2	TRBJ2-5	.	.	CASSQSVRVETQYF	TGTGCCAGCAGCCAAAGTGTGAGAGTAGAGACCCAGTACTTC
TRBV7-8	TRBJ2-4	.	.	CASSSGILDIQYF	TGTGCCAGCAGCTCAGGGATTTTAGACATTCAGTACTTC
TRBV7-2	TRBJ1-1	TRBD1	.	CASSLAGQGMNTEAFF	TGTGCCAGCAGCTTAGCCGGACAGGGGATGAACACTGAAGCTTTCTTT
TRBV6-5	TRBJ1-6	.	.	CASRSRQTNSPLHF	TGTGCCAGCAGAAGTAGACAGACTAATTCACCCCTCCACTTT
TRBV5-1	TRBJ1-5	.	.	CASSLDAGTNQPQHF	TGCGCCAGCAGCTTGGATGCTGGGACAAATCAGCCCCAGCATTTT
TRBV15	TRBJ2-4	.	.	CATSREEDLAKNIQYF	TGTGCCACCAGCAGAGAGGAGGACCTAGCCAAAAACATTCAGTACTTC